The 9 T cell receptor beta chains given below trace back to one sample, sequenced in a study of low-dose radiotherapy and immunotherapy resistance in tumors. First-strand cDNA used TRAV- and TRBV-specific primers, covering alpha and beta chains. PCR amplification of the TCRs was performed with Phusion for 20 PCR cycles, and it relied on a constant-region primer together with a V-primer adapter. One entry per CDR3 protein, called by TCRdb with MiXCR from the reads. The repertoire holds approximately 84,000 distinct CDR3 sequences, with about a sixth as singletons. Time point defined: after trial treatment. Noted treatment: LDRT plus nivolumab, ipilimumab, low-dose cyclophosphamide and aspirin (RACIN trial). The sequenced sample was PBMCs, obtained after low-dose radiotherapy plus immunotherapy. The origin of the receptors is a male donor with prostate cancer.

This clonotype was observed at least ten times. The rearrangement joins TRBV4-3 to TRBJ2-7, with a tentative D call TRBD1 (6 bases). Trimming pared 1 base from V and 0 bases from J, leaving 13 bases between. Germline lookup yields CDR1 LGHNA and CDR2 YSLEER. The CDR3 sequence is 16 residues long. This CDR3 is CASSQAADSLSYEQYF. In DNA form, the CDR3 reads TGCGCCAGCAGCCAAGCCGCGGACAGTCTCTCCTACGAGCAGTACTTC.

This clonotype has a count of ten or more. The chain links TRBV18 to TRBJ2-5, with D tentatively TRBD1 (6 bases). The V gene lost 4 bases and the J gene lost 2 bases, with 11 bases spanning the gap. Per germline, CDR1 KGHSH and CDR2 LQKENI. There are 14 residues in the CDR3. The CDR3 spells CASSLSTGQETQYF. The CDR3 DNA reads as TGTGCCAGCTCACTTTCGACAGGACAAGAGACCCAGTACTTC.

A single count supports this clonotype. Given a far larger clone just one base away, this is likely a sequencing read error. The chain's CDR3 is CATLRWTTYNEQYF. The DNA of the CDR3 is TGTGCCACCTTGCGGTGGACAACCTACAATGAGCAGTACTTC. The chain employs TRBV28 and TRBJ2-7, with D possibly matching TRBD1 (5 bases). The CDR3 spans 14 residues. Trimming stripped 10 bases from V and 7 bases from J, with 23 bases between. CDR1 is MDHEN, CDR2 SYDVKM, per germline.

In this sample, this clonotype turned up a few times. This chain links TRBV29-1 with TRBJ2-7; maybe TRBD1 (7 bases). V was shortened by 5 bases and J by 6 bases, with 20 bases between the two germline ends. This CDR3 has 14 amino acids. CDR1 SQVTM and CDR2 ANQGSEA come from the germline V gene. The CDR3 nucleotides read TGCAGCGTTCGACAGGGAGGCGGATGGATCGAGCAGTACTTC. It translates to CSVRQGGGWIEQYF.

Many counts were recorded for this clonotype. The V gene is TRBV2, the J gene TRBJ2-2; possibly TRBD1 for D (5 bases). There are 16 residues in the CDR3. Germline V gene lookup returns CDR1 SNHLY and CDR2 FYNNEI. Trimming took off 2 bases at V and 7 bases at J, with 17 bases between the two ends. For the CDR3, the DNA is TGTGCCAGCAGTGAAATGAGGACACTCACCGGCGGGGAGCTGTTTTTT. Amino acids: CASSEMRTLTGGELFF. The full variable domain, rest sourced from reference TRBV2 and TRBJ2-2, is EPEVTQTPSHQVTQMGQEVILRCVPISNHLYFYWYRQILGQKVEFLVSFYNNEISEKSEIFDDQFSVERPDGSNFTLKIRSTKLEDSAMYFCASSEMRTLTGGELFFGEGSRLTVL.

The chain combines TRBV28 with TRBJ2-7; 9 bases fit TRBD2. This CDR3 comprises 14 residues. Germline V CDR1 and CDR2: MDHEN, SYDVKM. Trimming took 5 bases from V and 4 from J; bases not matched to a gene: 6. CDR3 protein: CASSLAGITYEQYF. The CDR3 region has the DNA TGTGCCAGCAGTCTAGCGGGAATCACTTACGAGCAGTACTTC.

The count of this clonotype is one. CDR3 nucleotide sequence: TGCAGTGCTAGCGGGCCATCGGTCCAAGAGACCCAGTACTTC. Translating gives CSASGPSVQETQYF. V is TRBV20-1 and J is TRBJ2-5; no definite D call. Germline CDR1 reads DFQATT; CDR2 reads SNEGSKA (reference sequence). The CDR3 loop spans 14 amino acids. Trimming stripped 3 bases from V and 1 base from J, with 12 bases between.

The table lists this clonotype with many counts. The chain carries TRBV18 and TRBJ2-5; TRBD1 matches 8 bases. The trim removed 1 base at V and 1 base at J, leaving 5 bases unmatched. Germline CDR1 is KGHSH and CDR2 is LQKENI. The CDR3 runs 16 residues. The CDR3 is CASSPLATGAQETQYF. DNA of the CDR3: TGTGCCAGCTCACCACTCGCGACAGGGGCCCAAGAGACCCAGTACTTC.

The chain recombines TRBV19 with TRBJ1-1; D gene ambiguous. Trimming removed 4 bases from V and 4 bases from J, with 10 bases in between. The germline CDR1 and CDR2 sequences are LNHDA and SQIVND (reference sequence). The CDR3 spans 13 residues. CDR3 DNA: TGTGCCAGTAGTAACGAAGGTAGCACTGAAGCTTTCTTT. It codes for CASSNEGSTEAFF.